This T cell receptor beta chain comes out of a study of cytomegalovirus exposure and HLA in healthy donors. Study context: Sequencing of about 200 million T cells in an earlier analysis found roughly 120 million unique TCR beta sequences. Falling in the Caucasian-associated ancestry cluster were roughly 80% of 398 genotyped donors. Study-wide points: CMV antigen specificity was confirmed in vitro for a few CMV-associated chains.

As to this clone: No antigen is known for it.

Amplification used 60 Vbeta primers and 13 Jbeta primers. As originally analysed: In a later analysis, the count reached 76 million or so unique TCR beta chains, with around 11 million shared. Clones were read by immunoSEQ multiplex PCR, and TCRdb kept only the in-frame ones, dropping some. Clonal size and the V and J genes are those of that table, whereas D and trimming came from the DNA. The data hold around 94,000 clones, with roughly 76% observed a single time. The V end lost 5 bases, the J end lost 8 bases, and 18 bases lay between the germline ends. There are 15 residues in the CDR3. CDR1 is MDHEN and CDR2 is SYDVKM in the germline V gene.

The TCR originated in a woman aged 55-69 years in good health and CMV-seropositive. V and J are TRBV28 and TRBJ1-4; tentatively, D is TRBD1 (6 bases). The material sequenced was PBMCs. The CDR3 DNA reads TGTGCCAGCAGTCCGTCGGGACATCTCAAGGAAAAACTGTTTTTT. It specifies CASSPSGHLKEKLFF. The complete variable domain, with remaining parts taken from reference TRBV28 and TRBJ1-4, reads DVKVTQSSRYLVKRTGEKVFLECVQDMDHENMFWYRQDPGLGLRLIYFSYDVKMKEKGDIPEGYSVSREKKERFSLILESASTNQTSMYLCASSPSGHLKEKLFFGSGTQLSVL.